This T cell receptor (beta chain) stems from a study of Graves' ophthalmopathy and Graves' hyperthyroidism. Study-wide background: Peripheral blood sampling preceded any treatment and occurred at initial diagnosis.

For repertoire sequencing, the TCR beta CDR3 regions were amplified from RNA transcripts. The first round was an RT-PCR with HTBI primers, and the second round was a multiplex PCR. One entry per CDR3 protein results from TCRdb running MiXCR on the multiplex PCR reads. The table has roughly 480,000 distinct CDR3 sequences, 13% to 15% seen once. Moderate-to-severe activity, CAS ≥3, NOSPECS ≥4 and a duration under 3 months were seen in donors with ophthalmopathy. Lactation, pregnancy, uncontrolled infections and other autoimmune diseases were all grounds for excluding patients. Findings of the study overall: Discrimination between ophthalmopathy and stable hyperthyroidism by a 13-signature model showed about 85% sensitivity and 75% to 84% specificity.

Trimming cost V 3 bases and J 2 bases, with 7 bases left between them. The CDR3 length is 13 residues. This clonotype showed up many times. Antigen unknown. The sequenced sample consisted of blood. The rearrangement uses TRBV12-3 or TRBV12-4 and TRBJ1-1; D gene uncertain. The clonotype originates from a woman aged 25 to 39 with Graves' ophthalmopathy. CDR3 sequence: CASSFTDNTEAFF. CDR3 bases: TGTGCCAGCAGTTTCACAGACAACACTGAAGCTTTCTTT.